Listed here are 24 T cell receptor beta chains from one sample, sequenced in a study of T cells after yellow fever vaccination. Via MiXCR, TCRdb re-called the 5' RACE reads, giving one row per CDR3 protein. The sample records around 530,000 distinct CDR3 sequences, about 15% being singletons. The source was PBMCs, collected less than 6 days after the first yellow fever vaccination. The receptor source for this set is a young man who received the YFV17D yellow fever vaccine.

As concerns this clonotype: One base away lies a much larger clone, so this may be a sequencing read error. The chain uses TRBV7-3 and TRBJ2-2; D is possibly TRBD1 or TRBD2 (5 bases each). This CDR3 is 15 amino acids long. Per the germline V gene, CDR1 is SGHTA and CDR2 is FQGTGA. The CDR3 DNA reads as TGTGCCAGCAGCTTAATTCCAGGGAACACCGGGGAGCTGATTTTT. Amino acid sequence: CASSLIPGNTGELIF.

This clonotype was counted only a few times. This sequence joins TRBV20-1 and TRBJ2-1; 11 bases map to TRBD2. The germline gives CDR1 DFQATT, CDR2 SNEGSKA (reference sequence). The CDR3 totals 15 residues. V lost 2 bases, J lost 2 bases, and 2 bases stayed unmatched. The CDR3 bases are TGCAGTGCTAGAAGGACTAGCGGGCCCTACAATGAGCAGTTCTTC. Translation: CSARRTSGPYNEQFF.

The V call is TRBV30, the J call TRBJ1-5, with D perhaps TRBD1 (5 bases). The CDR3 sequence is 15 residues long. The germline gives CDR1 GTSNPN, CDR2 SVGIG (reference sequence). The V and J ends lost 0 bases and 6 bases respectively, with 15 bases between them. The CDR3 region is CAWSVKGWGGQPQHF. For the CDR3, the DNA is TGTGCCTGGAGTGTCAAAGGATGGGGGGGTCAGCCCCAGCATTTT.

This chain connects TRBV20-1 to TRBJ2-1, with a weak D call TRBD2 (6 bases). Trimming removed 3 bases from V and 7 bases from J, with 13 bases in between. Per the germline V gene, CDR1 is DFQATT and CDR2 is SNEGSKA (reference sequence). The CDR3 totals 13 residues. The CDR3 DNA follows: TGCAGTGCTAGGCCTGGGACTTATAATGAGCAGTTCTTC. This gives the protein CSARPGTYNEQFF.

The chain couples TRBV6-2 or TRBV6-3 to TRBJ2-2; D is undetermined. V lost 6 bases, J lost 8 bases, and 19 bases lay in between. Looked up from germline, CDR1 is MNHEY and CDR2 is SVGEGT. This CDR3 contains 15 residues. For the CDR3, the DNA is TGTGCCAGCAGACACTCCCACTCATCCACGGGGGAGCTGTTTTTT. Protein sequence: CASRHSHSSTGELFF.

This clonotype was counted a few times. CDR3 protein: CASSVELDTASTF. DNA for the CDR3: TGTGCCAGCAGCGTAGAGCTGGACACCGCTAGCACCTTC. The J gene is TRBJ1-2, the V gene TRBV9; D is perhaps TRBD1 (5 bases). Germline V gene lookup returns CDR1 SGDLS and CDR2 YYNGEE. The V and J ends lost 0 bases and 13 bases respectively, with 16 bases between them. CDR3 length: 13 amino acids.

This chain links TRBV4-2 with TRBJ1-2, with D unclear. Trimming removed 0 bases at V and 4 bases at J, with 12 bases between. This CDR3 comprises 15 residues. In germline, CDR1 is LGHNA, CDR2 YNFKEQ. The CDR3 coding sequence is TGTGCCAGCAGCCAAGACTCAAATGACGTCTATGGCTACACCTTC. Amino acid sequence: CASSQDSNDVYGYTF.

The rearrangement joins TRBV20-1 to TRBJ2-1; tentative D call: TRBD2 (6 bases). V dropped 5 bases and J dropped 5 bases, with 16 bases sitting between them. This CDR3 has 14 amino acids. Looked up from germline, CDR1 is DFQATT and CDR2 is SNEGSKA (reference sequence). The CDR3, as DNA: TGCAGTGCTGGGAGGACCGGGGAGAACAATGAGCAGTTCTTC. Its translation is CSAGRTGENNEQFF.

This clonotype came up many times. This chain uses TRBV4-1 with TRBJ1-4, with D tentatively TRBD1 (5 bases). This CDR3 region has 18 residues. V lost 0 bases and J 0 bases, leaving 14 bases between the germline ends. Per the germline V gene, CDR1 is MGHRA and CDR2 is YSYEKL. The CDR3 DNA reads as TGCGCCAGCAGCCAAGATCGGGGCACCGATGCAACTAATGAAAAACTGTTTTTT. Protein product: CASSQDRGTDATNEKLFF.

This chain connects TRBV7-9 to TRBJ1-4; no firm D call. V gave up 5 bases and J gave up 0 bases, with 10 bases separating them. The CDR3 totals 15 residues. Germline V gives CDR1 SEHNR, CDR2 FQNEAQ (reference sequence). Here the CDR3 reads CASSLGYATNEKLFF. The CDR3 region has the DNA TGTGCCAGCAGCCTCGGGTACGCAACTAATGAAAAACTGTTTTTT.

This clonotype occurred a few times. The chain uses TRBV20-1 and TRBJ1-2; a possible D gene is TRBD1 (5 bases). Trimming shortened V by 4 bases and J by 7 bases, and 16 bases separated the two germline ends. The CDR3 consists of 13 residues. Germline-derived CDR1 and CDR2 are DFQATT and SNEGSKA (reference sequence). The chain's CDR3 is CSATDGRVPGYTF. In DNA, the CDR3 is TGCAGTGCTACCGATGGCAGGGTGCCTGGCTACACCTTC.

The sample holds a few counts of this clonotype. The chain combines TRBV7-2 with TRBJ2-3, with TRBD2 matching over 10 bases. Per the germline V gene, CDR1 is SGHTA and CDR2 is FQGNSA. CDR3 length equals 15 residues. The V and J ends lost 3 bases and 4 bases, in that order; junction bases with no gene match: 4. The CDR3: CASSLPGTSADTQYF. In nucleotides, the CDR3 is TGTGCCAGCAGCTTGCCCGGGACTAGCGCAGATACGCAGTATTTT.

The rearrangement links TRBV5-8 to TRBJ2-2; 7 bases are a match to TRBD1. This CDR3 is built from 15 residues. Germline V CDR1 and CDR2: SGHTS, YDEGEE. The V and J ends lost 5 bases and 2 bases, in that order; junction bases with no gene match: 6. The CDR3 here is CASRKGQLNTGELFF. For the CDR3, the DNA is TGTGCCAGCAGAAAGGGACAGCTAAACACCGGGGAGCTGTTTTTT.

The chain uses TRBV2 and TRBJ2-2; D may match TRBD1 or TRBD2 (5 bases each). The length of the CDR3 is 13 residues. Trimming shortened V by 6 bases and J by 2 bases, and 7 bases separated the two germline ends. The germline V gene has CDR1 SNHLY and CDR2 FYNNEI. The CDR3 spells CASRGVNTGELFF. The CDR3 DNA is TGTGCCAGCAGGGGGGTAAACACCGGGGAGCTGTTTTTT.

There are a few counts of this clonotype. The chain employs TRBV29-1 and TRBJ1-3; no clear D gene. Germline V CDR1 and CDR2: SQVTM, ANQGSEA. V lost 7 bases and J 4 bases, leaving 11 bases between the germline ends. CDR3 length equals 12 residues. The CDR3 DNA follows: TGCAGCGGCGGCGGGGAAGGAAACACCATATATTTT. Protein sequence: CSGGGEGNTIYF.

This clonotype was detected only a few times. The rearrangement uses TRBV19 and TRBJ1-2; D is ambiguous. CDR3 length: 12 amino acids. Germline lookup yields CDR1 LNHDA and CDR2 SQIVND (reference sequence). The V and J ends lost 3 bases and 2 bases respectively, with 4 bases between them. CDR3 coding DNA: TGTGCCAGTAGTATGGAGAACTATGGCTACACCTTC. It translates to CASSMENYGYTF.

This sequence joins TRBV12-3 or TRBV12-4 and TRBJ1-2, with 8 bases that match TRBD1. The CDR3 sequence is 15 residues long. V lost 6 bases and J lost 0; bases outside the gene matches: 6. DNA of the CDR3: TGTGCCAGCAGACCAGGGGGCTTTACTAACTATGGCTACACCTTC. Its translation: CASRPGGFTNYGYTF.

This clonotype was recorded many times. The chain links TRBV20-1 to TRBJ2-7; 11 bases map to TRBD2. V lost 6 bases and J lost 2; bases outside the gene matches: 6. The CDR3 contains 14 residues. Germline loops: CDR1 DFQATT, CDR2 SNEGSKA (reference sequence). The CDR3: CSAPRLAGTYEQYF. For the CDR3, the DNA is TGCAGTGCGCCGAGACTAGCGGGGACCTACGAGCAGTACTTC.

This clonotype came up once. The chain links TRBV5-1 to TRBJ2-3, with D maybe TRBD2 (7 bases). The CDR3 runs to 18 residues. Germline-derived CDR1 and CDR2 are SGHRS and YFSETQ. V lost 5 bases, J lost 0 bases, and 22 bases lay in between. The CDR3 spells CASSRTGGGLVSTDTQYF. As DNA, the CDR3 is TGCGCCAGCAGTCGGACTGGGGGGGGCCTCGTTAGCACAGATACGCAGTATTTT.

The CDR3 here is CASSPGAGRGIQYF. The CDR3 bases are TGTGCCAGCAGCCCAGGGGCGGGCAGGGGCATTCAGTACTTC. J is TRBJ2-4 and V is TRBV7-2; D is possibly TRBD1 (6 bases). The CDR3 has 14 residues. The V end was cut by 5 bases, the J end by 9 bases, with 17 bases between. Germline-derived CDR1 and CDR2 are SGHTA and FQGNSA.

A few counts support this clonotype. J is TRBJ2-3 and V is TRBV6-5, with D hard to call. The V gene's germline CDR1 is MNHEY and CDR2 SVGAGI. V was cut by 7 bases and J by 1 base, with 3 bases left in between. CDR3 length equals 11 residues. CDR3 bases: TGTGCCAGCATGGGCACAGATACGCAGTATTTT. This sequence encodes CASMGTDTQYF.

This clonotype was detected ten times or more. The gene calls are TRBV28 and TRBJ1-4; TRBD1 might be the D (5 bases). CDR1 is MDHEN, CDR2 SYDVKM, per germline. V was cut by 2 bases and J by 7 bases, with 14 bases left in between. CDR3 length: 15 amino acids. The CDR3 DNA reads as TGTGCCAGCAGTTTAATCCGGGACCCCGCTGAAAAACTGTTTTTT. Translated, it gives CASSLIRDPAEKLFF. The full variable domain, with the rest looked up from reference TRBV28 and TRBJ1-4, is DVKVTQSSRYLVKRTGEKVFLECVQDMDHENMFWYRQDPGLGLRLIYFSYDVKMKEKGDIPEGYSVSREKKERFSLILESASTNQTSMYLCASSLIRDPAEKLFFGSGTQLSVL.

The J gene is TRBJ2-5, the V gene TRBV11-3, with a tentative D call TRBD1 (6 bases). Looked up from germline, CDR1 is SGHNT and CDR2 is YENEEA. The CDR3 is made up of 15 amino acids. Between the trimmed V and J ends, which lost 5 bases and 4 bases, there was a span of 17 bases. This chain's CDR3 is CASSAARGERETQYF. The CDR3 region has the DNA TGTGCCAGCAGCGCCGCCAGGGGCGAGCGAGAGACCCAGTACTTC.

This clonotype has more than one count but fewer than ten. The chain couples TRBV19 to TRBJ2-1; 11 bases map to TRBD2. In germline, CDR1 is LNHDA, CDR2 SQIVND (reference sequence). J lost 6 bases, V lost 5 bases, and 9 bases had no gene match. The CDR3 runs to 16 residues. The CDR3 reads CASSATLAGGPNEQFF. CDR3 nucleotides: TGTGCCAGTAGTGCGACTCTAGCGGGGGGACCCAATGAGCAGTTCTTC.